This T cell receptor beta chain was obtained from a study of identical twins. Overall study results and limits: For cord blood, abundant beta clonotypes had fewer insertions, unlike memory repertoires, which showed none.

V was cut by 3 bases and J by 2 bases, with 17 bases left in between. The germline V gene has CDR1 SQVTM and CDR2 ANQGSEA. This CDR3 region has 15 residues. Comments on this clonotype: Its specificity is unknown.

TCRdb re-analysed the 5' RACE reads in MiXCR, keeping a single row per CDR3 protein. The profile shows 450,000 or so distinct CDR3 sequences, 24% of them singletons. These sequences were also reported in another study, on T cells expressing NK-cell markers. From that second work: It was from sorted CD3+CD56+NKG2C+, CD3+CD56+NKG2C- and CD3+CD56-NKG2C+ T cells that TCR beta repertoires came. Among eight sequenced donors, seven carried HCMV seropositivity while one was seronegative.

This chain joins TRBV29-1 and TRBJ2-7, with TRBD2 as a possible D gene (6 bases). This clonotype originated in a woman under 30 in good health. Sample: CD4+ T cells sorted from blood. In DNA form, the CDR3 reads TGCAGCGTTGATGTGGGGCTTGCGGGAACCTACGAGCAGTACTTC. This codes for CSVDVGLAGTYEQYF.